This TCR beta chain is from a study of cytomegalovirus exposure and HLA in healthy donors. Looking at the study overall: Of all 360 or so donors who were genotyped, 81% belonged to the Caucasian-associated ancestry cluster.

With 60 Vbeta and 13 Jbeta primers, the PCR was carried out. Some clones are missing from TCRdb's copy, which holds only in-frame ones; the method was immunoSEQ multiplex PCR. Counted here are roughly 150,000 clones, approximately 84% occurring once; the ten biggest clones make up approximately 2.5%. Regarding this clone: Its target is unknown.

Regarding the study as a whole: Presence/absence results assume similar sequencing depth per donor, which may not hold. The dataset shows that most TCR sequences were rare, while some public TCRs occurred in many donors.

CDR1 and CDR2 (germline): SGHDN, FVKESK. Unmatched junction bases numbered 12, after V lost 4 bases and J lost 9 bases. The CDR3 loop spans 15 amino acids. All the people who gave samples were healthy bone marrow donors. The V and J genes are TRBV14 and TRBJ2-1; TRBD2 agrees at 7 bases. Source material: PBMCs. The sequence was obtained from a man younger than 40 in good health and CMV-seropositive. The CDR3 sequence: CASSPYGPREGEQFF. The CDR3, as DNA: TGTGCCAGCAGCCCTTACGGGCCCAGGGAGGGTGAGCAGTTCTTC.